This TCR beta chain was found in a study of CD8+ T cells in alopecia areata. On the study more broadly: The drug, tofacitinib, lasted 6 to 18 months, followed by 6 months off drug.

Reverse transcription of extracted RNA yielded cDNA, which provided the sequencing template. Method: immunoSEQ multiplex PCR; TCRdb's copy keeps in-frame clones and lacks some. The sample carries roughly 130,000 clones, roughly 54% recorded once. Findings and limits, study-wide: Compared with mice, patients displayed less clear TCR sharing, possibly for HLA-related reasons. It was lesional scalp, especially alopecia totalis/universalis, that showed higher clonality than normal scalp. Sequencing of scalp tissue also captures the resident alphabeta T cells of normal skin.

As concerns this clone: Its antigen is still unknown.

Germline V gene lookup returns CDR1 SNHLY and CDR2 FYNNEI. The CDR3 has 15 residues. The trim removed 4 bases at V and 1 base at J, leaving 3 bases unmatched. The receptor's source is a human donor with alopecia areata. The chain joins TRBV2 to TRBJ2-2, with 7 positions matching TRBD1. Specimen: CD4+ T cells sorted from blood, collected at week 0. The CDR3 DNA reads TGTGCCAGCAGTGTTGGGACAGAGAACACCGGGGAGCTGTTTTTT. Residues: CASSVGTENTGELFF. Full variable domain (missing parts from reference TRBV2 and TRBJ2-2): EPEVTQTPSHQVTQMGQEVILRCVPISNHLYFYWYRQILGQKVEFLVSFYNNEISEKSEIFDDQFSVERPDGSNFTLKIRSTKLEDSAMYFCASSVGTENTGELFFGEGSRLTVL.